The rows below give T cell receptor beta chains drawn from one sample of a study of beta chain features in type 1 diabetes. Data came from immunoSEQ multiplex PCR; TCRdb stores just in-frame clones and leaves some out. Among 150,000 to 190,000 clones, 8.1% were seen once, and the ten largest hold nearly 0.65%. Sequenced input: central memory CD4+ T cells from blood. These receptors all come from a man between 18 and 35 years old in good health. CDR3s include the opening cysteine and the closing phenylalanine or tryptophan. D genes are given only for firm matches. Clone size appears in some rows only: once, few, many, or a class for an expanded clone.

>-|TRBV6-4|TRBJ1-1|-
TGTGCCAGCAGTGAGCAGAAGAACACTGAAGCTTTCTTT
CASSEQKNTEAFF
>TRBD1|TRBV25-1|TRBJ2-4|-
TGTGCCAGCAGTGCCCCCGGGACAGGCAATCAGTACTTC
CASSAPGTGNQYF
>-|TRBV9|TRBJ2-1|few
TGTGCCAGCAGCGTTCGGTTCGGACAGAGCTCCTACAATGAGCAGTTCTTC
CASSVRFGQSSYNEQFF
>-|TRBV7-2|TRBJ2-3|-
TGTGCCAGCAGCGGGCAGGGAGGTACAGATACGCAGTATTTT
CASSGQGGTDTQYF
>-|TRBV20-1|TRBJ2-3|-
TGCAGTGCCCTGACTTCAGATACGCAGTATTTT
CSALTSDTQYF
>-|TRBV19|TRBJ1-6|-
TGTGCCAGTAGTATAGGGTCCAGGACACCGAATTCACCCCTCCACTTT
CASSIGSRTPNSPLHF
>-|TRBV28|TRBJ1-2|many
TGTGCCGGACATTCTAACTATGGCTACACCTTC
CAGHSNYGYTF
>TRBD2|TRBV7-9|TRBJ2-1|many
TGTGCCAGCAGCGGCGGACTAGCGGTCGAGCAGTTCTTC
CASSGGLAVEQFF
>TRBD1|TRBV28|TRBJ1-1|-
TGTGCCAGCAGTCGAACAGGGGGAGGTTGGACTGAAGCTTTCTTT
CASSRTGGGWTEAFF
>-|TRBV7-2|TRBJ2-1|-
TGTGCCAGCAGCTTAGCCCTGGGCTCAGCTGAGCAGTTCTTC
CASSLALGSAEQFF
>-|TRBV5-4|TRBJ1-2|few
TGTGCCAGCAGCTCCATTGGCCGTAACTATGGCTACACCTTC
CASSSIGRNYGYTF
>TRBD1|TRBV5-1|TRBJ2-2|many
TGCGCCAGCAGCTTCCAGGGGGCGAACACCGGGGAGCTGTTTTTT
CASSFQGANTGELFF
>TRBD1|TRBV5-1|TRBJ2-1|few
TGCGCCAGCAGCTTAGGACAGGGGTACAATGAGCAGTTCTTC
CASSLGQGYNEQFF
>TRBD1|TRBV7-9|TRBJ1-1|-
TGTGCCAGCAGCCCCAGGGGGATGGGCACTGAAGCTTTCTTT
CASSPRGMGTEAFF
>TRBD2|TRBV7-6|TRBJ2-3|-
TGTGCCAGCAGCTTAACAGCGGGAGGCCCAGATACGCAGTATTTT
CASSLTAGGPDTQYF
>TRBD2|TRBV4-1|TRBJ2-2|-
TGCGCCAGCTTACCTCGGGTGGGGACTAGGCGGGACACCGGGGAGCTGTTTTTT
CASLPRVGTRRDTGELFF
>TRBD1|TRBV11-2|TRBJ1-2|-
TGTGCCAGCACCCCTATGGGACAGAACTATGGCTACACCTTC
CASTPMGQNYGYTF
>TRBD2|TRBV27|TRBJ2-3|few
TGTGCCAGCAGTTGGACTAGCGGGAGGCCAGATACGCAGTATTTT
CASSWTSGRPDTQYF
>-|TRBV7-2|TRBJ1-1|-
TGTGCCAGCACCTTGGGCATGAACACTGAAGCTTTCTTT
CASTLGMNTEAFF
>TRBD2|TRBV29-1|TRBJ2-3|few
TGCAGCGTTCCTCCGGCTAGCGGTACTAGCACAGATACGCAGTATTTT
CSVPPASGTSTDTQYF
>-|TRBV2|TRBJ2-5|-
TGTGCCAGCAGTGAGAGAGATAATGTGAGAAAGACCCAGTACTTC
CASSERDNVRKTQYF
>-|TRBV18|TRBJ2-7|-
TGTGCCAGCTCACCAGGTGCAGGGGGAGGCGAGCAGTACTTC
CASSPGAGGGEQYF
>-|TRBV28|TRBJ2-1|few
TGTGCCAGCAGGATCAGCTCCTACAATGAGCAGTTCTTC
CASRISSYNEQFF
>-|TRBV27|TRBJ2-7|few
TGTGCCAGCAGTTTTAGCGGAAGCTCCTACGAGCAGTACTTC
CASSFSGSSYEQYF
>TRBD1|TRBV28|TRBJ1-4|-
TGTGCCAGCCAACCGGGACAGGCACGTGAAAAACTGTTTTTT
CASQPGQAREKLFF
>-|TRBV7-2|TRBJ1-4|-
TGTGCCAGCAGCCCAGGGCCTAATGAAAAACTGTTTTTT
CASSPGPNEKLFF
>-|TRBV13|TRBJ1-1|-
TGTGCCAGCAGCTTCGGCCCCGACATGAACACTGAAGCTTTCTTT
CASSFGPDMNTEAFF
>-|TRBV6-5|TRBJ2-2|-
TGTGCCAGCAGTTACGCACAGGTCAACACCGGGGAGCTGTTTTTT
CASSYAQVNTGELFF
>-|TRBV27|TRBJ2-2|few
TGTGCCAGCAGTTCGCTCGGTTTTAGGGGCGAGAACACCGGGGAGCTGTTTTTT
CASSSLGFRGENTGELFF
>-|TRBV14|TRBJ1-1|-
TGTGCCAGCAGCCAAGGTCCCGGGGGGTCTGAAGCTTTCTTT
CASSQGPGGSEAFF
>-|TRBV7-2|TRBJ1-3|-
TGTGCCAGCAGCTTCCCCTCGGGGGGCCAAAACACCATATATTTT
CASSFPSGGQNTIYF
>TRBD1|TRBV9|TRBJ1-2|-
TGTGCCAGCAGCGTGGGACAGGGGGACTATGGCTACACCTTC
CASSVGQGDYGYTF
>TRBD1|TRBV29-1|TRBJ1-2|-
TGCAGCGTAGGGGGACAGGACTATGGCTACACCTTC
CSVGGQDYGYTF
>TRBD2|TRBV15|TRBJ2-1|-
TGTGCCACCAGCAGAGGGGAGGGACCCTACAATGAGCAGTTCTTC
CATSRGEGPYNEQFF
>-|TRBV7-7|TRBJ2-2|-
TGTGCCAGCAGCTTAGGGGAGATGACCGGGGAGCTGTTTTTT
CASSLGEMTGELFF
>TRBD2|TRBV28|TRBJ2-5|-
TGTGCCAGCAGCGAGCCCAGCGGGAGTGGGCGGGAGACCCAGTACTTC
CASSEPSGSGRETQYF
>-|TRBV11-2|TRBJ2-7|few
TGTGCCAGCAGCTTAGTTAGATTCTCCTACGAGCAGTACTTC
CASSLVRFSYEQYF
>-|TRBV7-2|TRBJ1-2|once
TGTGCCAGCAGCCCAGCGGGGGGGACGGTTAACTATGGCTACACCTTC
CASSPAGGTVNYGYTF
>TRBD1|TRBV27|TRBJ1-5|-
TGTGCCAGCAATCCACAGGGGGCGCGGCAGCCCCAGCATTTT
CASNPQGARQPQHF
>-|TRBV23-1|TRBJ2-7|-
TGCGCCAGCAGCCAAGGACAGTTACCCTACGAGCAGTACTTC
CASSQGQLPYEQYF
>-|TRBV7-2|TRBJ2-5|-
TGTGCCAGCAGCTTAAACCAGGGTGAGACCCAGTACTTC
CASSLNQGETQYF
>-|TRBV11-3|TRBJ2-1|few
TGTGCCAGCAGCGTAGGGCAAAGCGCGGGGAGCTCCTACAATGAGCAGTTCTTC
CASSVGQSAGSSYNEQFF
>TRBD1|TRBV28|TRBJ1-2|few
TGTGCCAGCAGTAGCCAGGGGGCCAACTATGGCTACACCTTC
CASSSQGANYGYTF
>-|TRBV6-1|TRBJ2-1|few
TGTGCCAGCTGGATATCGGGAACCGACCCTGAGCAGTTCTTC
CASWISGTDPEQFF
>-|TRBV15|TRBJ1-5|-
TGTGCCACCAGCAGAGTGAGTTCAGGGTCTCGCAATCAGCCCCAGCATTTT
CATSRVSSGSRNQPQHF
>-|TRBV7-2|TRBJ1-2|few
TGTGCCAGCAGCTTGGGCACAGTACCCCACTATGGCTACACCTTC
CASSLGTVPHYGYTF
>-|TRBV28|TRBJ1-2|-
TGTGCCAGCAGTTCCCCGGGGATAGGGAACTATGGCTACACCTTC
CASSSPGIGNYGYTF
>-|TRBV7-2|TRBJ1-4|few
TGTGCCAGCAGCCATTTTGCGCAGGCAACTAATGAAAAACTGTTTTTT
CASSHFAQATNEKLFF
>TRBD1|TRBV5-1|TRBJ2-1|few
TGCGCCAGCAGCTTGACAGGGGACACCTACAATGAGCAGTTCTTC
CASSLTGDTYNEQFF
>TRBD1|TRBV5-6|TRBJ2-1|-
TGTGCCAGCAGATTCAAGGACAGGGTATGGTCTGAGCAGTTCTTC
CASRFKDRVWSEQFF
>-|TRBV7-3|TRBJ2-2|few
TGTGCCAGCAGCTTTCGGAACACCGGGGAGCTGTTTTTT
CASSFRNTGELFF
>TRBD1|TRBV5-1|TRBJ2-1|many
TGCGCCAGCAGTCCCGACAGGGGGCTTCTGTTCTTC
CASSPDRGLLFF
>TRBD2|TRBV4-3|TRBJ2-7|-
TGCGCCAGCAGCCAGAGCGGTCCTGGGGCTAGCGGGAGAAACGAGCAGTACTTC
CASSQSGPGASGRNEQYF
>TRBD2|TRBV6-1|TRBJ2-3|-
TGTGCCAGCGGTATCCTAGCGGGATCACCAGATACGCAGTATTTT
CASGILAGSPDTQYF
>TRBD2|TRBV15|TRBJ2-1|few
TGTGCCACCAGCAGCAACCCGAGGCGGGGGATTAAATATGAGCAGTTCTTC
CATSSNPRRGIKYEQFF